This T cell receptor beta chain was identified in a study of blood T cell repertoires in COVID-19. Study as a whole: Spain, Italy and the United States supplied samples that represented acute and convalescent COVID-19. PBMCs, B-cell-depleted T cells, or T cells provided the cDNA or gDNA that made up the material.

Germline CDR1 SGHTA, CDR2 FQGTGA. CDR3 length equals 15 residues. Between the trimmed V and J ends, which lost 5 bases and 1 base, there was a span of 14 bases. Under the authors' procedure: Quantification of nucleated cells was approximated via reference gene primer amplification. This table comes from immunoSEQ multiplex PCR, and its TCRdb copy is limited to in-frame clones, with some not included. The DNA gave D and trimming, while V, J and clone size come from that table. The table includes about 400,000 clones, roughly 90% detected once. Sequencing input: peripheral blood. This clonotype originated in a man between 35 and 55 years old with acute or convalescent COVID-19. V usage is TRBV7-3 and J usage is TRBJ2-5, with D maybe TRBD2 (6 bases). Here the CDR3 reads CASSPLGSGQETQYF. Here the CDR3 DNA reads TGTGCCAGCAGCCCCCTGGGTAGCGGCCAAGAGACCCAGTACTTC. Supplemented by reference TRBV7-3 and TRBJ2-5, the full variable domain reads GAGVSQTPSNKVTEKGKYVELRCDPISGHTALYWYRQSLGQGPEFLIYFQGTGAADDSGLPNDRFFAVRPEGSVSTLKIQRTERGDSAVYLCASSPLGSGQETQYFGPGTRLLVL.